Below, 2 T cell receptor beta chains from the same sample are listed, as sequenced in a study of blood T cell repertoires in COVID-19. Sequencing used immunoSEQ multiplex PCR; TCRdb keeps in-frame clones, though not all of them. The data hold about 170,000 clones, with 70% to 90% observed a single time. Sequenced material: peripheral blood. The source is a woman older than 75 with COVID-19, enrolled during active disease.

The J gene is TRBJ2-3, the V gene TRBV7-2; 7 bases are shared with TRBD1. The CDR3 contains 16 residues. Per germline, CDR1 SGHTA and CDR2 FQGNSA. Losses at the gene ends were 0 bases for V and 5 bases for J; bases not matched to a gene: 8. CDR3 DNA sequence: TGTGCCAGCAGCTTAGCGGTCGGCTCAGGGGGAGATACGCAGTATTTT. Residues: CASSLAVGSGGDTQYF.

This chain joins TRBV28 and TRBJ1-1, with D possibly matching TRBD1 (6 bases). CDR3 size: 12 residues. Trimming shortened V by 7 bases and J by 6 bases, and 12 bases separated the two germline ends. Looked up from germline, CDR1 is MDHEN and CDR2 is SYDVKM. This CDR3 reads CASTGGGPEAFF. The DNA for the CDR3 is TGTGCCAGCACCGGCGGGGGCCCTGAAGCTTTCTTT.